The 5 T cell receptor beta chains below all came from one sample that was sequenced in a study of cytomegalovirus exposure and HLA in healthy donors. PCR employed 60 Vbeta and 13 Jbeta primers. Clones were read by immunoSEQ multiplex PCR, and TCRdb kept only the in-frame ones, dropping some. Its table records 140,000 or so clones. Sequencing was done on a sample of PBMCs. These receptor sequences come from a male donor in good health and CMV-seronegative.

Comment on this clone: The junction and the germline gene differ at one end; a read error may be behind it. The sample carries other DNA sequences with the same CDR3. V and J are TRBV9 and TRBJ1-1; 10 nucleotides line up with TRBD1. CDR3 size: 18 residues. The V gene's germline CDR1 is SGDLS and CDR2 YYNGEE. The CDR3 here is CASSVGLRRQGADTEAFF. The CDR3 DNA sequence: TGTGCCAGTAGCGTAGGGCTCCGGAGACAGGGGGCGGACACTGAAGCTTTCTTT.

This chain connects TRBV9 to TRBJ1-1, with TRBD1 matching over 7 bases. The CDR3 totals 16 residues. CDR1 is SGDLS, CDR2 YYNGEE, per germline. The V and J ends lost 4 bases and 4 bases, in that order; junction bases with no gene match: 13. CDR3 loop: CASSSKLGTDTTEAFF. The CDR3 coding sequence is TGTGCCAGCAGCTCAAAACTTGGGACAGACACCACTGAAGCTTTCTTT.

The gene calls are TRBV11-3 and TRBJ2-1; D is uncertain. The V end was cut by 1 base, the J end by 8 bases, with 6 bases between. The germline V gene has CDR1 SGHNT and CDR2 YENEEA. CDR3 length: 12 residues. This chain's CDR3 is CASSLGVDEQFF. The DNA of the CDR3 is TGTGCCAGCAGCTTAGGCGTCGATGAGCAGTTCTTC.

CDR3 DNA sequence: TGTGCCAGCAGTGAAGGGGTTCCAGATACGCAGTATTTT. Translated: CASSEGVPDTQYF. The rearrangement joins TRBV6-4 to TRBJ2-3; maybe TRBD1 (5 bases). CDR1 MRHNA and CDR2 SNTAGT come from the germline V gene. V lost 3 bases and J lost 4, with 8 bases in between. CDR3 size: 13 residues.

V usage is TRBV19 and J usage is TRBJ2-7; D is perhaps TRBD2 (6 bases). Germline loops: CDR1 LNHDA, CDR2 SQIVND (reference sequence). The V end lost 3 bases, the J end lost 0 bases, and 12 bases lay between the germline ends. This CDR3 has 15 residues. The CDR3 here is CASSMGDSNSYEQYF. The CDR3 DNA is TGTGCCAGTAGTATGGGGGACTCGAACTCCTACGAGCAGTACTTC.